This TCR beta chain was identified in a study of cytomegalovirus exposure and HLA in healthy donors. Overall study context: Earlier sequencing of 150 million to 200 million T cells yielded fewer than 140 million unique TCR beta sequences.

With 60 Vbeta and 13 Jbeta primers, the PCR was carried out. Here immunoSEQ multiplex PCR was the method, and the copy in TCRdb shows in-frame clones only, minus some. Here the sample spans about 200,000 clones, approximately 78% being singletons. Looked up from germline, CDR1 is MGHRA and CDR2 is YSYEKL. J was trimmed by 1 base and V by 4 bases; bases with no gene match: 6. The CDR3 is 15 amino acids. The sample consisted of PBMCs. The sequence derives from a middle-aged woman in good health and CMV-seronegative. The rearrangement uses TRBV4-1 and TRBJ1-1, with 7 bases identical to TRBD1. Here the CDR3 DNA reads TGCGCCAGCAGCCCCTCGGCAGGGGGGAACACTGAAGCTTTCTTT. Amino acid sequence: CASSPSAGGNTEAFF.